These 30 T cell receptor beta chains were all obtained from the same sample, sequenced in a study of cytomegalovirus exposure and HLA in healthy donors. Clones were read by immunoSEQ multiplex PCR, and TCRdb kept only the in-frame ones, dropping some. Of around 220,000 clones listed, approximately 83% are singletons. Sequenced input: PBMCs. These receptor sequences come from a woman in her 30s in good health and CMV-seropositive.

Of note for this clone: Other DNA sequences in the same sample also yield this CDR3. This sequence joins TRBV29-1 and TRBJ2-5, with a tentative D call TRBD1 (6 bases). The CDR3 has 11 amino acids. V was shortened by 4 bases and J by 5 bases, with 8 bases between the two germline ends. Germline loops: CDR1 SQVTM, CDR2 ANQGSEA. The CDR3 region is CSVAGEETQYF. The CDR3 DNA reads TGCAGCGTTGCAGGGGAGGAGACCCAGTACTTC.

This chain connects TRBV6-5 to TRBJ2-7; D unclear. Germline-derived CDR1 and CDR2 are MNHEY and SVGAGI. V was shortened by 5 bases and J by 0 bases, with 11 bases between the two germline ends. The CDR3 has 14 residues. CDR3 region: CASSLDFDSYEQYF. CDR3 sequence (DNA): TGTGCCAGCAGTCTCGATTTCGACTCCTACGAGCAGTACTTC.

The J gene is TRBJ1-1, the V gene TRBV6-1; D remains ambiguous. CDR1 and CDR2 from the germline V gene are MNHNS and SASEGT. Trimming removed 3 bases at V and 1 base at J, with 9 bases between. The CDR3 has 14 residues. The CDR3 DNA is TGTGCCAGCAGTGAGAACCGGGGGAACACTGAAGCTTTCTTT. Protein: CASSENRGNTEAFF.

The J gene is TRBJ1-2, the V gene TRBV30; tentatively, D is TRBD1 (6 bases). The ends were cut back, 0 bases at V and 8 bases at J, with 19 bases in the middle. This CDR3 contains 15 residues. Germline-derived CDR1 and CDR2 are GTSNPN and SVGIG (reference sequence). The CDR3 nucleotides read TGTGCCTGGAGTGTGATAAGACAGGAAGGCCCAGGCTACACCTTC. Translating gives CAWSVIRQEGPGYTF.

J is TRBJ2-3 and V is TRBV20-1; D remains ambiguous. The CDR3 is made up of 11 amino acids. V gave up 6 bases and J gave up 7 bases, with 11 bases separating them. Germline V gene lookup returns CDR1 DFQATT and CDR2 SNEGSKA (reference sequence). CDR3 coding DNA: TGCAGTGCCCGCTGGGGTAATACGCAGTATTTT. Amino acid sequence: CSARWGNTQYF.

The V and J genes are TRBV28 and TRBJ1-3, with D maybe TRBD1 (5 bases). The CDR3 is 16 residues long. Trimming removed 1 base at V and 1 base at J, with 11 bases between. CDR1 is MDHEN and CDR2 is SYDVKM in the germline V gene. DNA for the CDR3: TGTGCCAGCAGTTTATTCGGGGCAGATTCTGGAAACACCATATATTTT. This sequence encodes CASSLFGADSGNTIYF.

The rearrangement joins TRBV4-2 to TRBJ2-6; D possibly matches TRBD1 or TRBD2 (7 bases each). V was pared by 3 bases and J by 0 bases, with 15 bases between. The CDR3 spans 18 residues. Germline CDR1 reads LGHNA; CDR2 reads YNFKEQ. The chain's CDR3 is CASSHPRGRASGANVLTF. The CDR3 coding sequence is TGTGCCAGCAGCCATCCCAGGGGGAGGGCCTCTGGGGCCAACGTCCTGACTTTC.

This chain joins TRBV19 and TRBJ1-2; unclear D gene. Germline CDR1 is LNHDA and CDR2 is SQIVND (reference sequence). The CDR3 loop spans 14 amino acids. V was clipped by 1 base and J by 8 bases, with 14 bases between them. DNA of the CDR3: TGTGCCAGTAGTATAGGTAACAAGCCTAGGGGCTACACCTTC. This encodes CASSIGNKPRGYTF.

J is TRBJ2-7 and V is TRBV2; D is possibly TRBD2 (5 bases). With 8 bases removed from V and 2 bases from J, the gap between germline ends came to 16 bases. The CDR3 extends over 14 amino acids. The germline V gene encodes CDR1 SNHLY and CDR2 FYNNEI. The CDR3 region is CASYRSGSAYEQYF. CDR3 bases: TGTGCCAGCTATCGAAGCGGAAGTGCCTACGAGCAGTACTTC.

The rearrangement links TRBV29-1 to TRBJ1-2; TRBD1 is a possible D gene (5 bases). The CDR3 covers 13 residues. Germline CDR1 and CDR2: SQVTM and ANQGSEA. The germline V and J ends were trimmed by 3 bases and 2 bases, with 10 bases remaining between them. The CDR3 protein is CSVDGGTNYGYTF. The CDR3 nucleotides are TGCAGCGTTGACGGGGGGACGAACTATGGCTACACCTTC.

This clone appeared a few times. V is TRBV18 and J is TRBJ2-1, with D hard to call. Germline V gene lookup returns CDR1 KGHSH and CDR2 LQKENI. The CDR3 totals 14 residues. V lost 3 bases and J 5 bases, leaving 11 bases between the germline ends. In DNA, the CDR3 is TGTGCCAGCTCACCGAGGTCCGGCGACAATGAGCAGTTCTTC. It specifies CASSPRSGDNEQFF. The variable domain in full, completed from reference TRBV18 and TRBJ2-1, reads NAGVMQNPRHLVRRRGQEARLRCSPMKGHSHVYWYRQLPEEGLKFMVYLQKENIIDESGMPKERFSAEFPKEGPSILRIQQVVRGDSAAYFCASSPRSGDNEQFFGPGTRLTVL.

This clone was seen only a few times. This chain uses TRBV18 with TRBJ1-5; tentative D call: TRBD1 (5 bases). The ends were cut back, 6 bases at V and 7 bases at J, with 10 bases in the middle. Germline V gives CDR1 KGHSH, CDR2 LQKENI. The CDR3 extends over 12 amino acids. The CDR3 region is CASSQGEQPQHF. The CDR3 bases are TGTGCCAGCTCTCAAGGGGAGCAGCCCCAGCATTTT.

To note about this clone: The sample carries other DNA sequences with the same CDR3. The CDR3 DNA sequence: TGTGCCAGCAGCTTAACAACGGGCACTGAAGCTTTCTTT. The encoded protein is CASSLTTGTEAFF. V usage is TRBV11-3 and J usage is TRBJ1-1; no reliable D call. This CDR3 is 13 amino acids long. Trimming removed 2 bases at V and 4 bases at J, with 8 bases between. Germline CDR1 is SGHNT and CDR2 is YENEEA. Filled out from reference TRBV11-3 and TRBJ1-1, the complete variable domain reads EAGVVQSPRYKIIEKKQPVAFWCNPISGHNTLYWYLQNLGQGPELLIRYENEEAVDDSQLPKDRFSAERLKGVDSTLKIQPAELGDSAVYLCASSLTTGTEAFFGQGTRLTVV.

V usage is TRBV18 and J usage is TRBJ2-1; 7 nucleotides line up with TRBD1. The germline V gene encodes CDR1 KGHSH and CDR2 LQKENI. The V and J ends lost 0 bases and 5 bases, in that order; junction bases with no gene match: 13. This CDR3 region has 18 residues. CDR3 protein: CASSPPDRRQGWDNEQFF. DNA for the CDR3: TGTGCCAGCTCACCACCGGATAGGAGACAGGGCTGGGACAATGAGCAGTTCTTC.

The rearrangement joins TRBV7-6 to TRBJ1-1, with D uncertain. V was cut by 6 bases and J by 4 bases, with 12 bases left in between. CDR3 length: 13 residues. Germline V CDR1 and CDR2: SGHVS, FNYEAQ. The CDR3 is CASSRARSTEAFF. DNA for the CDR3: TGTGCCAGCAGTAGGGCCCGGAGCACTGAAGCTTTCTTT.

The CDR3 loop is CSLQGGGNEQFF. CDR3 DNA: TGCAGCCTACAGGGGGGAGGGAATGAGCAGTTCTTC. V and J are TRBV29-1 and TRBJ2-1, with a possible D match to TRBD1 (8 bases). V was clipped by 8 bases and J by 7 bases, with 15 bases between them. Germline V lookup: CDR1 SQVTM, CDR2 ANQGSEA. This CDR3 has 12 residues.

CDR3 DNA: TGTGCCAGCAGCTCAGGACAGGGGAACAATGAGCAGTTCTTC. Protein sequence: CASSSGQGNNEQFF. The chain is built from TRBV7-6 and TRBJ2-1; 9 bases agree with TRBD1. This CDR3 is built from 14 residues. The ends lost 4 bases at V and 5 bases at J; junction bases unmatched: 3. CDR1 and CDR2 (germline): SGHVS, FNYEAQ.

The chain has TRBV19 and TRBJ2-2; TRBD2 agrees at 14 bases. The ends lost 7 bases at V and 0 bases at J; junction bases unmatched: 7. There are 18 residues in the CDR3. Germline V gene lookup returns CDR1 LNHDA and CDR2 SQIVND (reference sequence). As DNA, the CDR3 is TGTGCCAGTATTGCGACTAGCGGGAGGGTGACGAACACCGGGGAGCTGTTTTTT. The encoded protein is CASIATSGRVTNTGELFF.

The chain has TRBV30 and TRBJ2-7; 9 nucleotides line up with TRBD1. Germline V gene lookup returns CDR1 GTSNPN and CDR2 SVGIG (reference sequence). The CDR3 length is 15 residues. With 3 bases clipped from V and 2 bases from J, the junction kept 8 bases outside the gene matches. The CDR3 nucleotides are TGTGCCTGGAGAGGGTCCGACAGGGGGACCTACGAGCAGTACTTC. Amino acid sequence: CAWRGSDRGTYEQYF.

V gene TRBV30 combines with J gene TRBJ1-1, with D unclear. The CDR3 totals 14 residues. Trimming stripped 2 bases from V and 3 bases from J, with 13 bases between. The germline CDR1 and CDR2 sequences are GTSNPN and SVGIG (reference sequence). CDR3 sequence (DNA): TGTGCCTGGAGTTATGGTTTAGCTGACACTGAAGCTTTCTTT. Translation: CAWSYGLADTEAFF.

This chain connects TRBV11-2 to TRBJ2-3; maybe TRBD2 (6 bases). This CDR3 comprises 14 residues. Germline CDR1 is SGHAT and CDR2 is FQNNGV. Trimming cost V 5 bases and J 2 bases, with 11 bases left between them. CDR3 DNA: TGTGCCAGCAGCCCCGGGAGATCCACAGATACGCAGTATTTT. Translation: CASSPGRSTDTQYF. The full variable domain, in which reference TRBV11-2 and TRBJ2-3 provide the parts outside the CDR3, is EAGVAQSPRYKIIEKRQSVAFWCNPISGHATLYWYQQILGQGPKLLIQFQNNGVVDDSQLPKDRFSAERLKGVDSTLKIQPAKLEDSAVYLCASSPGRSTDTQYFGPGTRLTVL.

In DNA, the CDR3 is TGTGCCAGCAGCTTGAGGGCTAGCGGGAGTTACGAGCAGTACTTC. This translates into CASSLRASGSYEQYF. The chain carries TRBV5-6 and TRBJ2-7; 10 nucleotides match TRBD2. The CDR3 consists of 15 residues. The junction had 5 bases not matched to a gene; V was cut back by 1 base and J by 4 bases. Germline values: CDR1 SGHDT, CDR2 YYEEEE.

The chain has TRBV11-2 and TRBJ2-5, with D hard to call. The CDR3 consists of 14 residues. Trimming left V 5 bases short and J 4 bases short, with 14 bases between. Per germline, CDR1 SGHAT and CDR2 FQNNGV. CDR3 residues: CASSLGVTLETQYF. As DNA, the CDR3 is TGTGCCAGCAGCCTAGGTGTGACCTTAGAGACCCAGTACTTC.

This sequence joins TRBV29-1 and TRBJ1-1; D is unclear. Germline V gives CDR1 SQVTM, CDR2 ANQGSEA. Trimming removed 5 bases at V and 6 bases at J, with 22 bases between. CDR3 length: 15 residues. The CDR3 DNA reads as TGCAGCGTTACCGTCAAGGGCATAGCCGTTGCTGAAGCTTTCTTT. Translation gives CSVTVKGIAVAEAFF.

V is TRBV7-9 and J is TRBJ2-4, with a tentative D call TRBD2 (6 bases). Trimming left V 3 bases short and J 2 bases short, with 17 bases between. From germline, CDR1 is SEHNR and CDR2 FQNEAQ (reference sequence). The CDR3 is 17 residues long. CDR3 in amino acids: CASSLPPRLDPKNIQYF. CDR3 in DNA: TGTGCCAGCAGCTTGCCCCCGCGACTAGATCCCAAAAACATTCAGTACTTC.

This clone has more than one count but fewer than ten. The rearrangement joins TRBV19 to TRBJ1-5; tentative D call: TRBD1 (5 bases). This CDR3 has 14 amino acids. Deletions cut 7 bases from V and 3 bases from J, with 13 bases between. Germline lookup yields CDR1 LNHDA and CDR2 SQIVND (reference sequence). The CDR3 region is CASTVDRYNQPQHF. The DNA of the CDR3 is TGTGCCAGTACCGTTGACAGATACAATCAGCCCCAGCATTTT.

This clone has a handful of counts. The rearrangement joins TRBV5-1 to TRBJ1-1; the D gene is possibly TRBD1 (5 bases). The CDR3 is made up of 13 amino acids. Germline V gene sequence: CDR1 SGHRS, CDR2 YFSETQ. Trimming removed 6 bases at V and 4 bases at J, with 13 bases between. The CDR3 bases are TGCGCCAGCATCCTTGACAGTGGCACTGAAGCTTTCTTT. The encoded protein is CASILDSGTEAFF.

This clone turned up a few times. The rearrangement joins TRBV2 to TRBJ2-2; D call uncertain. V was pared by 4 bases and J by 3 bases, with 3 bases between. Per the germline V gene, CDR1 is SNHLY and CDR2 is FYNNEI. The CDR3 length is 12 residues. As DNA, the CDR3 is TGTGCCAGCAGTGGACACACCGGGGAGCTGTTTTTT. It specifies CASSGHTGELFF.

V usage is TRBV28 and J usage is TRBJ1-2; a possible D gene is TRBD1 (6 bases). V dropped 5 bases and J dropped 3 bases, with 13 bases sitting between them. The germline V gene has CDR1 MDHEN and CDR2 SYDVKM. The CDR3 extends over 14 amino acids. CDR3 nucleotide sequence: TGTGCCAGCAGTCTCCTGACAGGCTACTATGGCTACACCTTC. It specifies CASSLLTGYYGYTF.

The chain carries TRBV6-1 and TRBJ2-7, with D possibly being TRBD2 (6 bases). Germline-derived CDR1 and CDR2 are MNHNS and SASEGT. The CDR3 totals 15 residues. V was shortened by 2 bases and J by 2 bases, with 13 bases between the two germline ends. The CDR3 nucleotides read TGTGCCAGCAGTGAATACGGGGGACGGCCCTACGAGCAGTACTTC. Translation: CASSEYGGRPYEQYF.